This T cell receptor beta chain was identified during a study of blood T cell repertoires in COVID-19. Study-wide context: Specimens from acute and convalescent COVID-19 originated in the United States, Italy and Spain. PBMCs, B-cell-depleted T cells, or T cells provided the cDNA or gDNA that made up the material.

Sequencing was performed with immunoSEQ multiplex PCR; in TCRdb, only in-frame clones are kept and a portion is missing. The sample lists some 62,000 clones, approximately 90% occurring once. The length of the CDR3 is 14 residues. The V gene's germline CDR1 is MNHEY and CDR2 SMNVEV (reference sequence). The V gene end was trimmed by 6 bases and the J gene end by 8 bases; junction bases not matched to a gene: 8. The chain couples TRBV27 to TRBJ2-1, with TRBD1 matching 9 bases. The sample comprised peripheral blood. The clonotype was recovered from a woman older than 75 with acute or convalescent COVID-19. CDR3 sequence reads: CASRGQDRGHEQFF. Here the CDR3 DNA reads TGTGCCAGCAGAGGACAGGACAGGGGCCATGAGCAGTTCTTC.